The 7 T cell receptor beta chains below all came from one sample that was sequenced in a study of T cell clusters in autoimmune cytopenias. One tube held mixed TRB-A and TRB-B primer pools for touch-down PCR. Following a re-call of the multiplex PCR reads, TCRdb has one entry per CDR3 protein and lacks DNA. This table lists around 2,500 distinct CDR3 sequences. TRB amplification used around 270 ng of peripheral blood genomic DNA. The sequenced material came from peripheral blood. These receptors originate from a human donor with an autoimmune cytopenia or autoimmune hepatitis (not recorded which).

V is TRBV30 and J is TRBJ1-2. This CDR3 comprises 11 residues. From germline, CDR1 is GTSNPN and CDR2 SVGIG (reference sequence). The CDR3 loop is CAWSAQYGYTF.

This rearrangement joins TRBV18 to TRBJ2-3; TCRdb lists TRBD2, though no DNA is available to test this call. The CDR3 loop spans 18 amino acids. CDR1 is KGHSH, CDR2 LQKENI, per germline. CDR3 amino acids: CASSPDGREGLDTDTQYF.

Measured by frequency, this clonotype is medium-sized. The chain has TRBV19 and TRBJ2-5; as DNA is missing, the TRBD1 call by TCRdb cannot be tested. Germline loops: CDR1 LNHDA, CDR2 SQIVND (reference sequence). CDR3 length: 13 residues. CDR3: CASSATGGGDQYF. Full variable domain (missing parts from reference TRBV19 and TRBJ2-5): DGGITQSPKYLFRKEGQNVTLSCEQNLNHDAMYWYRQDPGQGLRLIYYSQIVNDFQKGDIAEGYSVSREKKESFPLTVTSAQKNPTAFYLCASSATGGGDQYFGPGTRLLVL.

Judged by frequency, this clonotype is large. This rearrangement joins TRBV29-1 to TRBJ2-5. The length of the CDR3 is 12 residues. Per germline, CDR1 SQVTM and CDR2 ANQGSEA. This CDR3 is CSVDGSQETQYF.

CDR3 in amino acids: CAISVREDTQYF. The chain links TRBV10-3 to TRBJ2-3; lacking DNA, the TRBD2 call made by TCRdb goes unchecked. The CDR3 runs to 12 residues. CDR1 ENHRY and CDR2 SYGVKD come from the germline V gene.

The chain links TRBV5-1 to TRBJ2-7. CDR1 and CDR2 from the germline V gene are SGHRS and YFSETQ. This CDR3 spans 15 amino acids. CDR3 loop: CASSRTVGISYEQYF.

This chain joins TRBV27 and TRBJ2-3; TCRdb designates TRBD2, a call that cannot be tested without DNA. Germline values: CDR1 MNHEY, CDR2 SMNVEV (reference sequence). This CDR3 has 16 residues. The CDR3 is CASSLDGSGGTDTQYF.